This section outlines one T cell receptor beta chain sequence together with its context. Its antigen is undetermined. The data derive from a study of CD8+ T cells in alopecia areata. On the study more broadly: Severity of treated patients was scored by affected scalp percentage.

Whole-study findings and limits: Uncertain still, given a single nonresponder, is whether baseline CD8+ expansion links to response.

Germline V lookup: CDR1 MNHNY, CDR2 SVGAGI (reference sequence). V lost 2 bases to trimming and J lost 13 bases, with 9 bases between them. CDR3 length equals 12 residues. Treatment in this sample: oral pan-JAK inhibitor, 5-10 mg twice daily. Collected material from alopecia areata patients comprised lesional scalp punch biopsies and peripheral blood. Extracted from the samples, RNA was reverse transcribed into cDNA to serve as the sequencing template. TCRdb keeps only in-frame clones here, not all; method: immunoSEQ multiplex PCR. This table holds about 260,000 clones, roughly 60% found once. The source was CD4+ T cells sorted from blood, collected around week 54, from a patient treated with tofacitinib. The receptor's source is a human donor with alopecia areata. V usage is TRBV6-6 and J usage is TRBJ1-6; D is undetermined. The CDR3: CASSYQTGPLHF. The CDR3 coding sequence is TGTGCCAGCAGTTACCAGACTGGGCCCCTCCACTTT.